Each of the 5 T cell receptor beta chains below was sequenced from the same sample in a study of tumor-infiltrating lymphocytes in oesophageal squamous cell carcinoma. TCRdb independently ran MiXCR on the PCR reads; one entry per CDR3 protein. The sample lists approximately 18,000 distinct CDR3 sequences; around two fifths were seen once. Sequencing was performed on normal esophageal tissue next to the tumor. These receptors all stem from a female donor with esophageal squamous cell carcinoma.

For the CDR3, the DNA is TGCGCCAGCAGTGAGGAGTTCTCCAATGAGCAGTTCTTC. Encoded protein: CASSEEFSNEQFF. The chain combines TRBV10-1 with TRBJ2-3; D is uncertain. Near its end, the DNA agrees better with TRBJ2-1, so the J call may be wrong. Germline values: CDR1 WNHNN, CDR2 SYGVQD (reference sequence). The CDR3 contains 13 residues.

By sample share, this clonotype is medium-sized (0.01 to 0.1%). At one end, the junction sequence differs from germline, possibly due to a read error. The chain recombines TRBV7-7 with TRBJ2-5, with 8 bases lining up with TRBD1. The CDR3 length is 14 residues. CDR1 and CDR2 from the germline V gene are SSHAT and FNYEAQ (reference sequence). The CDR3 coding sequence is TGTGCTAGCAGCCAAGGACAGGGCCAAGAGACCCAGTACTTC. This codes for CASSQGQGQETQYF.

This clonotype was observed many times. The gene calls are TRBV5-6 and TRBJ1-2, with no clear D. The V gene's germline CDR1 is SGHDT and CDR2 YYEEEE. This CDR3 has 13 amino acids. Trimming removed 4 bases at V and 4 bases at J, with 11 bases between. CDR3 region: CASSGTGSYGYTF. DNA for the CDR3: TGTGCCAGCAGCGGAACGGGGAGCTATGGCTACACCTTC.

This clonotype came up a few times. This CDR3 is missing its conserved last phenylalanine or tryptophan, likely due to a read error. No DNA is shown, since the ends of the CDR3 on it are uncertain; the CDR3 is the one TCRdb lists. The chain uses TRBV6-6 and TRBJ2-5; the D segment call TRBD1 is taken from the table without a DNA check. The CDR3 comprises 16 residues, both ends counted. Germline CDR1 reads MNHNY; CDR2 reads SVGAGI (reference sequence). The CDR3: CASSYRDRGYGYTFGS.

Ten or more counts support this clonotype. The chain couples TRBV6-1 to TRBJ2-7; tentative D call: TRBD1 (6 bases). V was pared by 6 bases and J by 5 bases, with 17 bases between. Germline CDR1 and CDR2: MNHNS and SASEGT. The CDR3 loop spans 14 amino acids. The CDR3 spells CASRRTAGLHEQYF. The CDR3, as DNA: TGTGCCAGCAGAAGGACAGCAGGGCTACACGAGCAGTACTTC.